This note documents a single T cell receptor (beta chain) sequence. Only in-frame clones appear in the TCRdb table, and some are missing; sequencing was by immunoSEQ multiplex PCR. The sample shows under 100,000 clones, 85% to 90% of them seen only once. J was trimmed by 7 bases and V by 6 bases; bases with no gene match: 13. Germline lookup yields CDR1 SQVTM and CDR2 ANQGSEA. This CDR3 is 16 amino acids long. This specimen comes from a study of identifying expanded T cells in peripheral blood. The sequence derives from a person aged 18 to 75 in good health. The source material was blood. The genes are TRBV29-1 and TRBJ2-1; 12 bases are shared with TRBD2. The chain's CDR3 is CSVEQPWTSGANEQFF. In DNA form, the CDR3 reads TGCAGCGTCGAACAACCATGGACTAGCGGGGCTAATGAGCAGTTCTTC.